Following are 6 T cell receptor beta chains from one sample sequenced in a study of Ad26.COV2.S vaccination and SARS-CoV-2 variants. The assay was immunoSEQ multiplex PCR, and TCRdb's table has in-frame clones only and misses some. Counted here are roughly 380,000 clones, roughly 94% occurring once; the ten biggest clones make up about 3.9%. The material sequenced was peripheral blood, taken after recovery from COVID-19. The receptors come from a human donor who had recovered from COVID-19.

The chain is built from TRBV7-9 and TRBJ1-1; D remains unclear. CDR1 is SEHNR and CDR2 is FQNEAQ in the germline V gene (reference sequence). This CDR3 spans 8 amino acids. V dropped 8 bases and J dropped 11 bases, with 6 bases sitting between them. CDR3 amino acids: CASPRAFF. The CDR3 DNA sequence: TGTGCCAGCCCAAGGGCTTTCTTT.

The chain combines TRBV4-1 with TRBJ1-1; 8 bases fit TRBD1. CDR1 and CDR2 (germline): MGHRA, YSYEKL. The trim removed 1 base at V and 1 base at J, leaving 2 bases unmatched. This CDR3 has 15 amino acids. The CDR3 spells CASSQVDRGNTEAFF. The CDR3 region has the DNA TGCGCCAGCAGCCAAGTTGACAGGGGGAACACTGAAGCTTTCTTT.

CDR3 protein: CASTQGAKNIQYF. The CDR3 bases are TGTGCCAGCACCCAGGGGGCCAAAAACATTCAGTACTTC. The chain couples TRBV6-5 to TRBJ2-4; perhaps TRBD1 as D (6 bases). The CDR3 loop spans 13 amino acids. Per the germline V gene, CDR1 is MNHEY and CDR2 is SVGAGI. The V end lost 7 bases, the J end lost 1 base, and 8 bases lay between the germline ends.

The chain couples TRBV11-1 to TRBJ2-3, with 9 bases matching TRBD2. The V gene end was trimmed by 5 bases and the J gene end by 6 bases; junction bases not matched to a gene: 12. The CDR3 spans 16 residues. Germline CDR1 reads SGHAT; CDR2 reads FQDESV (reference sequence). CDR3 sequence reads: CASSASGTSFKDTQYF. For the CDR3, the DNA is TGTGCCAGCAGCGCCTCCGGGACTAGCTTCAAGGATACGCAGTATTTT.

CDR3 region: CASSLKGFSNEQYF. The CDR3, as DNA: TGCGCCAGCAGCTTGAAGGGGTTCTCGAACGAGCAGTACTTC. The chain combines TRBV5-1 with TRBJ2-7; maybe TRBD1 (5 bases). V lost 1 base to trimming and J lost 5 bases, with 13 bases between them. Germline V CDR1 and CDR2: SGHRS, YFSETQ. The CDR3 loop spans 14 amino acids.

The chain couples TRBV7-6 to TRBJ2-1; TRBD2 matches at 7 bases. The V gene end was trimmed by 3 bases and the J gene end by 0 bases; junction bases not matched to a gene: 2. The CDR3 has 15 residues. Germline-derived CDR1 and CDR2 are SGHVS and FNYEAQ. The CDR3 sequence: CASSLRGSSYNEQFF. The CDR3 DNA reads as TGTGCCAGCAGCTTGCGGGGGAGCTCCTACAATGAGCAGTTCTTC. Drawing the rest from reference TRBV7-6 and TRBJ2-1, the complete variable domain is GAGVSQSPRYKVTKRGQDVALRCDPISGHVSLYWYRQALGQGPEFLTYFNYEAQQDKSGLPNDRFSAERPEGSISTLTIQRTEQRDSAMYRCASSLRGSSYNEQFFGPGTRLTVL.